What follows are 12 T cell receptor beta chains derived from one specimen sequenced in a study of technical replicates of blood from several donors. The protocol was immunoSEQ multiplex PCR, while the TCRdb copy is restricted to in-frame clones and leaves out a portion. The table includes roughly 56,000 clones, around 87% detected once. Material for sequencing was PBMCs. These TCRs come from a human donor in good health. Some clones in this sample may be carry-over from other donors' samples.

This clone was picked up a small number of times. This chain connects TRBV2 to TRBJ2-7; TRBD2 aligns across 7 bases. After removal of 8 bases from V and 3 bases from J, the junction contained 7 bases not matched to a gene. The germline CDR1 and CDR2 sequences are SNHLY and FYNNEI. The CDR3 sequence is 13 residues long. CDR3 sequence (DNA): TGTGCCAGCGACCGGGCTAGCGGCTACGAGCAGTACTTC. It encodes CASDRASGYEQYF.

The chain has TRBV25-1 and TRBJ2-7; no firm D call. CDR1 MGHDK and CDR2 SYGVNS come from the germline V gene. V lost 3 bases and J 6 bases, leaving 12 bases between the germline ends. The CDR3 runs 13 residues. The CDR3 loop reads CASSDPPLGEQYF. DNA of the CDR3: TGTGCCAGCAGTGACCCCCCCCTCGGCGAGCAGTACTTC.

This clone was seen a single time. The rearrangement uses TRBV6-1 and TRBJ2-7; 8 bases fit TRBD1. Per the germline V gene, CDR1 is MNHNS and CDR2 is SASEGT. The CDR3 contains 13 residues. CDR3 nucleotide sequence: TGTGCAAGCCGGGACAGGAGTACCTACGAGCAGTACTTC. It yields the protein CASRDRSTYEQYF.

This chain joins TRBV5-4 and TRBJ2-7; 8 nucleotides match TRBD2. Germline V gene sequence: CDR1 SGHNT, CDR2 YYREEE (reference sequence). The V and J ends lost 4 bases and 0 bases, in that order; junction bases with no gene match: 3. This CDR3 is built from 14 residues. CDR3 residues: CASSRGGNSYEQYF. The DNA of the CDR3 is TGTGCCAGCAGCCGGGGGGGGAACTCCTACGAGCAGTACTTC.

The chain couples TRBV7-8 to TRBJ2-4, with D possibly TRBD1 on 6 matching bases. The V end lost 5 bases, the J end lost 6 bases, and 20 bases lay between the germline ends. There are 16 residues in the CDR3. Germline V gene lookup returns CDR1 SGHVS and CDR2 FQNEAQ. The CDR3 nucleotides are TGTGCCAGCAGCCCCCGGGTTGGGACATCGCTAAACATTCAGTACTTC. Residues: CASSPRVGTSLNIQYF.

CDR3 sequence: CASSPQAANTGELFF. The CDR3 nucleotides are TGTGCCAGCTCCCCTCAGGCCGCGAACACCGGGGAGCTGTTTTTT. The rearrangement joins TRBV18 to TRBJ2-2; D gene unclear. CDR3 length: 15 residues. V was shortened by 6 bases and J by 0 bases, with 11 bases between the two germline ends. CDR1 and CDR2 from the germline V gene are KGHSH and LQKENI.

The rearrangement links TRBV7-9 to TRBJ2-3; 8 nucleotides align to TRBD2. The CDR3 totals 16 residues. With 3 bases clipped from V and 0 bases from J, the junction kept 5 bases outside the gene matches. The germline V gene encodes CDR1 SEHNR and CDR2 FQNEAQ (reference sequence). The CDR3 nucleotides are TGTGCCAGCAGCTTGGAACTAGCGGCTAGCACAGATACGCAGTATTTT. This sequence encodes CASSLELAASTDTQYF.

Only one count was recorded for this clone. J is TRBJ2-1 and V is TRBV6-5; D unclear. CDR1 is MNHEY and CDR2 is SVGAGI in the germline V gene. This CDR3 is 14 amino acids long. Trimming removed 0 bases at V and 7 bases at J, with 10 bases between. The CDR3 DNA reads as TGTGCCAGCAGTTACTCGAGATTTAGAAATGAGCAGTTCTTC. Translation: CASSYSRFRNEQFF.

This chain uses TRBV4-3 with TRBJ1-6, with unresolved D. The germline CDR1 and CDR2 sequences are LGHNA and YSLEER. The CDR3 runs to 14 residues. The V and J ends lost 1 base and 6 bases respectively, with 7 bases between them. CDR3 in amino acids: CASSQGYSNSPLHF. In DNA, the CDR3 is TGCGCCAGCAGCCAAGGGTATAGTAATTCACCCCTCCACTTT.

The chain carries TRBV27 and TRBJ2-7; D call uncertain. This CDR3 comprises 15 residues. With 6 bases removed from V and 2 bases from J, the gap between germline ends came to 17 bases. CDR1 MNHEY and CDR2 SMNVEV come from the germline V gene (reference sequence). CDR3 DNA sequence: TGTGCCAGCAGCAACCGAGGCGCGGCGACCTACGAGCAGTACTTC. Translated, it gives CASSNRGAATYEQYF.

The J gene is TRBJ2-1, the V gene TRBV7-6, with TRBD2 identical over 10 bases. Per the germline V gene, CDR1 is SGHVS and CDR2 is FNYEAQ. J was trimmed by 8 bases and V by 6 bases; bases with no gene match: 7. The CDR3 covers 14 residues. The CDR3 protein is CASSFSGRNDEQFF. For the CDR3, the DNA is TGTGCCAGCAGTTTTAGCGGGAGGAATGATGAGCAGTTCTTC.

The CDR3 DNA follows: TGTGCCAGCCGAGGAGGCTCCACCGGGGAGCTGTTTTTT. Translated: CASRGGSTGELFF. The genes are TRBV25-1 and TRBJ2-2; D might be TRBD2 (5 bases). The V gene's germline CDR1 is MGHDK and CDR2 SYGVNS. The CDR3 covers 13 residues. Between the trimmed V and J ends, which lost 8 bases and 4 bases, there was a span of 11 bases.